The T cell receptor beta chain described here comes from a study of blood T cell repertoires in COVID-19. About the study: Collection of acute and convalescent COVID-19 samples took place in the United States, Italy and Spain.

Profiling relied on immunoSEQ multiplex PCR, and the TCRdb table lists in-frame clones only, not all of them. Found here are approximately 120,000 clones, over 70% of them singletons; the top ten hold about 5.4%. CDR1 and CDR2 from the germline V gene are LNHDA and SQIVND (reference sequence). The CDR3 consists of 14 residues. The V and J ends lost 6 bases and 2 bases, in that order; junction bases with no gene match: 3. The sequence derives from a man of 80 years or more with active or convalescent COVID-19. The sample was peripheral blood. The V call is TRBV19, the J call TRBJ1-3; 8 nucleotides agree with TRBD1. CDR3 sequence reads: CASSVQGAGNTIYF. The CDR3, as DNA: TGTGCCAGTAGCGTACAGGGGGCTGGAAACACCATATATTTT.